This section outlines one T cell receptor beta chain sequence together with its context. Original processing methods: For nucleated cells, counts were estimated from reference gene primer amplification. Clones were read by immunoSEQ multiplex PCR, and TCRdb kept only the in-frame ones, dropping some. V and J calls and clone size are given by that table; D and trimming were obtained from the DNA. Of fewer than 80,000 clones listed, roughly 92% were seen once; the top ten hold about 5.4%. The data belong to a study of blood T cell repertoires in COVID-19. Study overall: The study drew acute and convalescent COVID-19 samples from the United States, Italy and Spain. PBMCs, B-cell-depleted T cells, or T cells were the source of the cDNA or gDNA that made up the material.

CDR3 size: 14 residues. CDR1 is LNHDA and CDR2 is SQIVND in the germline V gene (reference sequence). The J segment lost 4 bases and the V segment lost 6 bases, leaving 5 bases of the junction unmatched. Sequenced input: peripheral blood. V gene TRBV19 combines with J gene TRBJ2-7, with 11 bases aligning to TRBD2. The TCR comes from a human donor in a cohort sampled during active COVID-19. The CDR3 DNA is TGTGCCAGTAGCCCGACTAGCGGGGAGTACGAGCAGTACTTC. The encoded protein is CASSPTSGEYEQYF.